One and the same sample provided the 18 T cell receptor beta chains below, sequenced in a study of blood T cell repertoires in COVID-19. Using immunoSEQ multiplex PCR, the repertoire was profiled, and TCRdb retains in-frame clones only, with some absent. The sample contains roughly 52,000 clones, 86% of which appear only once. The sequenced sample consisted of peripheral blood. The receptors shown here come from a woman of 80 years or more with acute or convalescent COVID-19.

The rearrangement uses TRBV7-3 and TRBJ1-2; 7 bases agree with TRBD1. J was trimmed by 4 bases and V by 5 bases; bases with no gene match: 10. Germline V gene data show CDR1 as SGHTA and CDR2 as FQGTGA. The CDR3 extends over 15 amino acids. For the CDR3, the DNA is TGTGCCAGCAGCCCGCAAGGGGGCGCGGGCTATGGCTACACCTTC. Translated: CASSPQGGAGYGYTF.

In DNA, the CDR3 is TGTGCCAGCAGCGTTAGCGGGAACTCCTACAATGAGCAGTTCTTC. Amino acids: CASSVSGNSYNEQFF. The chain combines TRBV5-8 with TRBJ2-1, with 8 bases lining up with TRBD2. The length of the CDR3 is 15 residues. V was clipped by 4 bases and J by 0 bases; unmatched bases: 3. Germline-derived CDR1 and CDR2 are SGHTS and YDEGEE.

The V call is TRBV27, the J call TRBJ2-1; 8 positions agree with TRBD1. The CDR3 is made up of 16 amino acids. Trimming cost V 8 bases and J 0 bases; bases outside gene matches: 9. Germline values: CDR1 MNHEY, CDR2 SMNVEV (reference sequence). CDR3 bases: TGTGCCAGCGGCCGACAGGGGATAAGCTCCTACAATGAGCAGTTCTTC. Encoded protein: CASGRQGISSYNEQFF.

V gene TRBV20-1 combines with J gene TRBJ2-1, with unresolved D. This CDR3 region has 11 residues. The germline V gene encodes CDR1 DFQATT and CDR2 SNEGSKA (reference sequence). Deletions cut 7 bases from V and 4 bases from J, with 8 bases between. CDR3 nucleotide sequence: TGCAGTGGGGCAGATTACAATGAGCAGTTCTTC. Its protein is CSGADYNEQFF.

This clone showed up just a few times. CDR3 DNA sequence: TGTGCCATCAGGAAGACAGGGACCGACTACGAGCAGTACTTC. It yields the protein CAIRKTGTDYEQYF. J is TRBJ2-7 and V is TRBV10-3; 7 bases are a match to TRBD1. The germline CDR1 and CDR2 sequences are ENHRY and SYGVKD. J was trimmed by 3 bases and V by 6 bases; bases with no gene match: 8. This CDR3 is built from 14 residues.

The chain employs TRBV6-5 and TRBJ2-1, with TRBD2 matching 8 bases. This CDR3 has 15 residues. CDR1 and CDR2 (germline): MNHEY, SVGAGI. V shed 6 bases, J shed 6 bases, and the junction held 10 bases outside the gene matches. DNA for the CDR3: TGTGCCAGCAGCAGAACGGGGGGGCGAGGCAATGAGCAGTTCTTC. Protein product: CASSRTGGRGNEQFF.

The genes are TRBV9 and TRBJ1-1, with unresolved D. CDR1 is SGDLS, CDR2 YYNGEE, per germline. V was clipped by 0 bases and J by 3 bases, with 9 bases between them. CDR3 length: 14 amino acids. CDR3 protein: CASSVGPTDTEAFF. Here the CDR3 DNA reads TGTGCCAGCAGCGTAGGTCCTACGGACACTGAAGCTTTCTTT.

This clone came up a few times. The chain has TRBV10-1 and TRBJ1-2, with 7 bases that match TRBD1. The V and J ends lost 6 bases and 0 bases, in that order; junction bases with no gene match: 4. CDR1 and CDR2 (germline): WNHNN, SYGVQD (reference sequence). This CDR3 comprises 14 residues. The CDR3 protein is CASSPGGSNYGYTF. CDR3 in DNA: TGCGCCAGCAGCCCAGGGGGTTCTAACTATGGCTACACCTTC.

This rearrangement joins TRBV7-2 to TRBJ1-1; D call uncertain. V was clipped by 2 bases and J by 7 bases, with 8 bases between them. The germline CDR1 and CDR2 sequences are SGHTA and FQGNSA. The CDR3 is 12 residues long. The CDR3 sequence: CASSLTGYEAFF. The CDR3 DNA is TGTGCCAGCAGCTTAACGGGGTATGAAGCTTTCTTT.

The chain recombines TRBV9 with TRBJ1-6, with 7 bases lining up with TRBD1. The V gene end was trimmed by 0 bases and the J gene end by 9 bases; junction bases not matched to a gene: 6. This CDR3 spans 15 amino acids. Germline V gene sequence: CDR1 SGDLS, CDR2 YYNGEE. The CDR3 DNA reads as TGTGCCAGCAGCGTAGATTTACAGGGGAGTTCACCCCTCCACTTT. It encodes CASSVDLQGSSPLHF.

The gene calls are TRBV21-1 and TRBJ2-1; the table names TRBD1, a call not compared with the DNA. TRBV21-1 is a pseudogene segment. The CDR3 is 18 amino acids. The CDR3 coding sequence is TGTGCCAGCAGCAGATGGGACAGGGGATATATCGTCTACAATGAGCAGTTCTTC. Its translation is CASSRWDRGYIVYNEQFF.

The chain employs TRBV7-2 and TRBJ2-1; TRBD2 agrees at 12 bases. The V segment lost 5 bases and the J segment 7 bases; nucleotides outside the gene matches: 9. Germline lookup yields CDR1 SGHTA and CDR2 FQGNSA. This CDR3 has 16 residues. CDR3 loop: CASSPDRLAGVNEQFF. In DNA form, the CDR3 reads TGTGCCAGCAGCCCCGACCGACTAGCGGGGGTAAATGAGCAGTTCTTC.

The chain combines TRBV18 with TRBJ1-1; D ambiguous. The V gene lost 1 base and the J gene lost 0 bases, with 6 bases spanning the gap. Germline-derived CDR1 and CDR2 are KGHSH and LQKENI. This CDR3 is 14 amino acids long. The CDR3: CASSPRHLNTEAFF. In nucleotides, the CDR3 is TGTGCCAGCTCACCACGACACCTGAACACTGAAGCTTTCTTT.

This sequence joins TRBV6-4 and TRBJ2-7, with 12 bases that match TRBD2. Germline CDR1 MRHNA, CDR2 SNTAGT. V dropped 7 bases and J dropped 5; count of bases not matched to a gene: 3. The CDR3 spans 13 residues. CDR3 in amino acids: CASTASGRDEQYV. The CDR3 region has the DNA TGTGCCAGCACGGCTAGCGGGAGGGACGAGCAGTACGTC.

This clone occurred once. This sequence joins TRBV19 and TRBJ2-1, with a tentative D call TRBD1 (5 bases). In germline, CDR1 is LNHDA, CDR2 SQIVND (reference sequence). The germline V and J ends were trimmed by 7 bases and 8 bases, with 15 bases remaining between them. CDR3 length equals 13 residues. CDR3 sequence (DNA): TGTGCCAGTACCGATAGGTCAGGGTATGAGCAGTTCTTC. Residues: CASTDRSGYEQFF.

The V gene is TRBV19, the J gene TRBJ1-2, with D hard to call. The CDR3 sequence is 16 residues long. Germline CDR1 and CDR2: LNHDA and SQIVND (reference sequence). Trimming cost V 5 bases and J 4 bases, with 20 bases left between them. The CDR3 here is CASSPQTAAPFYGYTF. The DNA for the CDR3 is TGTGCCAGTAGTCCCCAAACAGCGGCCCCTTTCTATGGCTACACCTTC.

The V and J genes are TRBV19 and TRBJ1-5, with 8 bases that match TRBD1. The CDR3 is made up of 16 amino acids. J was trimmed by 1 base and V by 6 bases; bases with no gene match: 8. Germline CDR1 reads LNHDA; CDR2 reads SQIVND (reference sequence). CDR3: CASSSLTGVSNQPQHF. CDR3 nucleotide sequence: TGTGCCAGTAGCAGCCTGACAGGGGTAAGCAATCAGCCCCAGCATTTT.

The V call is TRBV4-2, the J call TRBJ1-2; 11 nucleotides match TRBD1. The germline gives CDR1 LGHNA, CDR2 YNFKEQ. CDR3 length: 15 residues. The ends lost 1 base at V and 4 bases at J; junction bases unmatched: 2. The CDR3 coding sequence is TGTGCCAGCAGCCAAGGGACAGGGGGCGCCTATGGCTACACCTTC. It specifies CASSQGTGGAYGYTF.